Listed here are 12 T cell receptor beta chains from one sample, sequenced in a study of blood T cell repertoires in COVID-19. Here immunoSEQ multiplex PCR was the method, and the copy in TCRdb shows in-frame clones only, minus some. This table holds 70,000 to 95,000 clones, more than 70% found once. Sequences were obtained from peripheral blood. These receptors all stem from a man in his forties or fifties with COVID-19, enrolled during active disease.

In nucleotides, the CDR3 is TGTGCCAGCAGTTACAATGGCAGGTCGGTCGCCGGGGAGCTGTTTTTT. Translating gives CASSYNGRSVAGELFF. The rearrangement uses TRBV6-2 or TRBV6-3 and TRBJ2-2; no clear D gene. The CDR3 consists of 16 residues. Germline V CDR1 and CDR2: MNHEY, SVGEGT. Trimming removed 2 bases from V and 6 bases from J, with 16 bases in between.

The rearrangement joins TRBV19 to TRBJ1-1, with unresolved D. V lost 3 bases and J lost 4, with 15 bases in between. CDR1 and CDR2 (germline): LNHDA, SQIVND (reference sequence). The CDR3 consists of 15 residues. This chain's CDR3 is CASSIPSRGFTEAFF. The CDR3 DNA reads TGTGCCAGTAGTATTCCTTCTCGAGGGTTCACTGAAGCTTTCTTT.

The chain recombines TRBV5-1 with TRBJ1-6; D possibly corresponds to TRBD1 (5 bases). Germline CDR1 is SGHRS and CDR2 is YFSETQ. This CDR3 has 16 residues. Trimming pared 2 bases from V and 8 bases from J, leaving 17 bases between. The CDR3 spells CASSFVSGITDSPLHF. The CDR3 bases are TGCGCCAGCAGCTTCGTCTCAGGGATTACGGATTCACCCCTCCACTTT.

This clone appeared a single time. The chain is built from TRBV4-3 and TRBJ2-7, with D uncertain. Trimming removed 0 bases from V and 0 bases from J, with 9 bases in between. The CDR3 sequence is 15 residues long. Germline V gene sequence: CDR1 LGHNA, CDR2 YSLEER. The CDR3 sequence: CASSQEYESSYEQYF. The DNA for the CDR3 is TGCGCCAGCAGCCAAGAATATGAGAGCTCCTACGAGCAGTACTTC.

The chain recombines TRBV24-1 with TRBJ2-2; the D gene is possibly TRBD1 (5 bases). The CDR3 spans 16 residues. V was pared by 1 base and J by 4 bases, with 12 bases between. Germline values: CDR1 KGHDR, CDR2 SFDVKD. The CDR3: CATSDFGQGLTGELFF. The CDR3 DNA reads as TGTGCCACCAGTGATTTTGGCCAGGGCCTCACCGGGGAGCTGTTTTTT.

The gene calls are TRBV10-3 and TRBJ1-5; D is perhaps TRBD1 (6 bases). The CDR3 contains 16 residues. Per the germline V gene, CDR1 is ENHRY and CDR2 is SYGVKD. With 0 bases removed from V and 4 bases from J, the gap between germline ends came to 13 bases. The DNA of the CDR3 is TGTGCCATCAGTGAGTCGTTAAACAGGGCAAATCAGCCCCAGCATTTT. This translates into CAISESLNRANQPQHF.

This chain connects TRBV6-1 to TRBJ1-1; the match to TRBD1 covers 11 bases. Trimming removed 4 bases from V and 0 bases from J; junction bases left unmatched: 13. Germline-derived CDR1 and CDR2 are MNHNS and SASEGT. The length of the CDR3 is 19 residues. CDR3 region: CASSGRDRGIAILNTEAFF. The CDR3 DNA is TGTGCCAGCAGTGGCCGGGACAGGGGGATCGCAATATTGAACACTGAAGCTTTCTTT.

CDR3 residues: CASIERGNQPQHF. The CDR3 DNA is TGTGCCAGCATCGAACGGGGCAATCAGCCCCAGCATTTT. The V call is TRBV6-5, the J call TRBJ1-5, with D unresolved. CDR1 MNHEY and CDR2 SVGAGI come from the germline V gene. V was shortened by 7 bases and J by 2 bases, with 9 bases between the two germline ends. CDR3 length: 13 amino acids.

The V and J genes are TRBV5-4 and TRBJ1-2; 7 bases line up with TRBD1. The V segment lost 0 bases and the J segment 1 base; nucleotides outside the gene matches: 9. Germline V gene lookup returns CDR1 SGHNT and CDR2 YYREEE (reference sequence). This CDR3 contains 17 residues. The CDR3 DNA follows: TGTGCCAGCAGCTTGGGGGGACAGCAAGGGCTTAACTATGGCTACACCTTC. Protein: CASSLGGQQGLNYGYTF. Looking up the rest from reference TRBV5-4 and TRBJ1-2 gives the full variable domain: ETGVTQSPTHLIKTRGQQVTLRCSSQSGHNTVSWYQQALGQGPQFIFQYYREEENGRGNFPPRFSGLQFPNYSSELNVNALELDDSALYLCASSLGGQQGLNYGYTFGSGTRLTVV.

This clone has more than one count but fewer than ten. The rearrangement joins TRBV5-1 to TRBJ1-2; no firm D call. The CDR3 has 14 amino acids. The V gene's germline CDR1 is SGHRS and CDR2 YFSETQ. Trimming pared 0 bases from V and 0 bases from J, leaving 6 bases between. CDR3 nucleotides: TGCGCCAGCAGCTTGGAATCAACTAACTATGGCTACACCTTC. Translating it yields CASSLESTNYGYTF.

The CDR3 reads CASSTASGGPQYF. The CDR3 DNA is TGTGCCAGCAGCACCGCTAGCGGGGGGCCGCAGTATTTT. The V and J genes are TRBV5-4 and TRBJ2-3, with 11 nucleotides matching TRBD2. The J segment lost 10 bases and the V segment lost 4 bases, leaving 5 bases of the junction unmatched. Germline V gene lookup returns CDR1 SGHNT and CDR2 YYREEE (reference sequence). The CDR3 covers 13 residues. Full variable domain (remainder filled in from reference TRBV5-4 and TRBJ2-3): ETGVTQSPTHLIKTRGQQVTLRCSSQSGHNTVSWYQQALGQGPQFIFQYYREEENGRGNFPPRFSGLQFPNYSSELNVNALELDDSALYLCASSTASGGPQYFGPGTRLTVL.

This sequence joins TRBV3-1 (or the pseudogene TRBV3-2) and TRBJ1-1, with a weak D call TRBD1 (5 bases). This CDR3 contains 15 residues. Germline assignment: CDR1 LGHDT and CDR2 YNNKEL (reference sequence). Trimming pared 2 bases from V and 0 bases from J, leaving 10 bases between. CDR3 nucleotide sequence: TGTGCCAGCAGCCAAACGCCGGGGGTGAACACTGAAGCTTTCTTT. It codes for CASSQTPGVNTEAFF.